This T cell receptor (beta chain) is from a study of T cells after yellow fever vaccination. About the research overall: Those fractions that held only low numbers of cells were prepared using the SMART-Seq v4 Ultra Low Input RNA kit.

TCRdb reprocessed the 5' RACE reads via MiXCR and lists one record per CDR3 protein. The data show around 310,000 distinct CDR3 sequences, with around 3.9% seen just once and 23% held by the top ten. There are 15 residues in the CDR3. J was trimmed by 10 bases and V by 5 bases; bases with no gene match: 13. CDR1 and CDR2 from the germline V gene are SEHNR and FQNEAQ (reference sequence). This sample comprised PBMCs, obtained on the day of the yellow fever booster vaccination. The chain has TRBV7-9 and TRBJ2-3; 9 positions match TRBD2. The receptor was derived from a man younger than 30 who received the YFV17D yellow fever vaccine. Here the CDR3 reads CASSTPGGGAQAQYF. Here the CDR3 DNA reads TGTGCCAGCAGCACCCCGGGCGGGGGGGCACAAGCGCAGTATTTT.